This T cell receptor (beta chain) was recovered during a study of T cell clones after liver transplantation. In the study overall: TCRbeta sequencing after a pre-transplant mixed lymphocyte reaction identified graft-donor-reactive clones, later tracked in post-transplant blood. Samples came pre-transplant, pre-randomization before withdrawal, and post-randomization after withdrawal ended.

About this clone itself: Antigen unknown.

Generated by immunoSEQ multiplex PCR, the TCRdb table keeps only in-frame clones and is missing some. The sample has about 120,000 clones; approximately 90% are singletons. Germline V CDR1 and CDR2: SGHRS, YFSETQ. V lost 5 bases, J lost 0 bases, and 5 bases stayed unmatched. This CDR3 has 15 residues. Study conclusions and caveats: Migration into the graft, not deletion, may explain lost graft donor-reactive T cells. In 5 of 8 subjects, circulating graft-donor-reactive CD4 TCRbeta sequences fell significantly after transplant.

The sequenced sample was CD4+ T cells from blood, obtained 12 months after liver transplant. The chain joins TRBV5-1 to TRBJ1-1, with TRBD1 matching 9 bases. This clonotype was sampled from a human patient who received a liver transplant. Some T cells may be supplied by the graft donor. CDR3 amino acids: CASRWTGELNTEAFF. The CDR3 DNA reads TGCGCCAGCAGGTGGACAGGGGAGCTGAACACTGAAGCTTTCTTT.